This T cell receptor beta chain comes out of a study of shared clonotypes between healthy human individuals. Produced via immunoSEQ multiplex PCR; TCRdb's table is partial and in-frame only. This sample has fewer than 850,000 clones; around 96% occur once, and the top ten carry less than 0.25%. Positively selected for CCR7, the CD45RO-negative cells used as naive CD8 cells excluded terminally differentiated effector memory CD45RA+ cells. V was pared by 8 bases and J by 0 bases, with 12 bases between. Germline-derived CDR1 and CDR2 are PRHDT and FYEKMQ (reference sequence). The CDR3 is 14 amino acids.

Sample: naive CD8+ T cells sorted from blood. The receptor's source is a man aged 25 to 45 in good health. This chain uses TRBV13 with TRBJ2-3, with D uncertain. CDR3 in amino acids: CASAKGPSTDTQYF. The CDR3 bases are TGTGCCAGCGCCAAGGGCCCAAGCACAGATACGCAGTATTTT.